What follows are 10 T cell receptor beta chains derived from one specimen sequenced in a study of regulatory T cells in long-lasting Graves disease. Described time point: newly diagnosed GD, antithyroid drugs for less than 3 months. The TCR library was made from RNA extracted from PBMCs. Arm-PCR of CDR3 regions and iRepertoire HTBI primers were used to build TCR beta libraries. Each CDR3 protein gets one entry after TCRdb re-called the multiplex PCR reads with MiXCR. The sample carries 520,000 or so distinct CDR3 sequences, 12% recorded once. The sample was also reused in another study, on T cells in Graves' hyperthyroidism and ophthalmopathy.

The specimen was peripheral blood mononuclear cells (PBMCs), collected at new diagnosis, from a patient treated with antithyroid drugs. The receptor set was obtained from a woman in her 30s with Graves disease.

This clonotype was counted only a few times. The chain carries TRBV13 and TRBJ2-5; D is possibly TRBD2 (5 bases). Germline CDR1 and CDR2: PRHDT and FYEKMQ (reference sequence). The V and J ends lost 4 bases and 5 bases respectively, with 35 bases between them. This CDR3 is 21 amino acids long. CDR3 DNA: TGTGCCAGCAGCTCAAACTTTGACAATTTGAGTCTTATGCCCGGAGGCGAGACCCAGTACTTC. Its translation: CASSSNFDNLSLMPGGETQYF. Complete variable domain (other parts from reference TRBV13 and TRBJ2-5): AAGVIQSPRHLIKEKRETATLKCYPIPRHDTVYWYQQGPGQDPQFLISFYEKMQSDKGSIPDRFSAQQFSDYHSELNMSSLELGDSALYFCASSSNFDNLSLMPGGETQYFGPGTRLLVL.

The table lists this clonotype with a few counts. The V gene is TRBV5-5, the J gene TRBJ2-3; D uncertain. This CDR3 has 14 residues. V lost 1 base, J lost 5 bases, and 11 bases lay in between. The germline V gene has CDR1 SGHKS and CDR2 YYEKEE (reference sequence). The CDR3 nucleotides are TGTGCCAGCAGCTTGAGCCCTCTAAGAGATACGCAGTATTTT. It translates to CASSLSPLRDTQYF.

The rearrangement links TRBV29-1 to TRBJ2-1; D may be TRBD2 (5 bases). The CDR3 has 13 residues. Per the germline V gene, CDR1 is SQVTM and CDR2 is ANQGSEA. The V gene lost 4 bases and the J gene lost 10 bases, with 17 bases spanning the gap. The CDR3 here is CSVGASRRVEQFF. The CDR3 DNA reads as TGCAGCGTTGGGGCTAGCCGCCGGGTGGAGCAGTTCTTC.

The rearrangement uses TRBV24-1 and TRBJ1-1; 10 positions agree with TRBD1. V was pared by 5 bases and J by 3 bases, with 5 bases of the junction left unmatched. CDR1 and CDR2 (germline): KGHDR, SFDVKD. This CDR3 has 15 amino acids. The CDR3 DNA reads TGTGCCACCAGTGCTTCGGGGACAGGGGACACTGAAGCTTTCTTT. The encoded protein is CATSASGTGDTEAFF.

This clonotype showed up many times. CDR3 amino acids: CSAPGPLLAGRYNEQFF. CDR3 sequence (DNA): TGCAGTGCCCCCGGGCCGTTGCTAGCGGGACGATACAATGAGCAGTTCTTC. The V gene is TRBV20-1, the J gene TRBJ2-1; 9 nucleotides line up with TRBD2. CDR3 length: 17 residues. V lost 6 bases and J lost 4; bases outside the gene matches: 16. Germline loops: CDR1 DFQATT, CDR2 SNEGSKA (reference sequence).

Only a few counts were recorded for this clonotype. This chain joins TRBV20-1 and TRBJ2-2; 8 nucleotides match TRBD2. Germline V gene sequence: CDR1 DFQATT, CDR2 SNEGSKA (reference sequence). The V gene end was trimmed by 5 bases and the J gene end by 1 base; junction bases not matched to a gene: 6. There are 15 residues in the CDR3. In DNA, the CDR3 is TGCAGTGCTTCAGGACTAGCTTTGAACACCGGGGAGCTGTTTTTT. This sequence encodes CSASGLALNTGELFF.

This clonotype has just a few counts. The V gene is TRBV7-2, the J gene TRBJ2-7; 16 bases match TRBD2. Germline CDR1 is SGHTA and CDR2 is FQGNSA. The CDR3 runs to 17 residues. V lost 0 bases to trimming and J lost 2 bases; unmatched junction nucleotides: 1. The CDR3: CASSLAGTSGRAYEQYF. The CDR3 DNA is TGTGCCAGCAGCTTAGCAGGGACTAGCGGGAGGGCCTACGAGCAGTACTTC.

There are many counts of this clonotype. The chain links TRBV6-5 to TRBJ2-2; 8 bases agree with TRBD2. The junction had 15 bases not matched to a gene; V was cut back by 0 bases and J by 6 bases. Germline CDR1 is MNHEY and CDR2 is SVGAGI. The CDR3 contains 19 residues. CDR3 DNA sequence: TGTGCCAGCAGTTACTCGACAACTCCGGGACTAGTGACCCCCGGGGAGCTGTTTTTT. Its translation is CASSYSTTPGLVTPGELFF.

This clonotype appeared many times. This rearrangement joins TRBV27 to TRBJ1-2, with 9 bases fitting TRBD1. This CDR3 contains 14 residues. The germline V gene has CDR1 MNHEY and CDR2 SMNVEV (reference sequence). Trimming removed 5 bases from V and 8 bases from J; junction bases left unmatched: 9. The CDR3, as DNA: TGTGCCAGCAGTCGAACAGGGGGCTCTTGGGGCTACACCTTC. Translating it yields CASSRTGGSWGYTF.

In this sample, this clonotype turned up many times. CDR3 in amino acids: CAWSEWGTGHTYEQYF. The CDR3 DNA sequence: TGTGCCTGGAGTGAATGGGGGACAGGACACACCTACGAGCAGTACTTC. V is TRBV30 and J is TRBJ2-7; 8 positions match TRBD1. V was clipped by 1 base and J by 2 bases; unmatched bases: 10. Germline CDR1 GTSNPN, CDR2 SVGIG (reference sequence). The CDR3 length is 16 residues.